The source of this T cell receptor beta chain is a study of T cell repertoires in cytomegalovirus infection (dated by TCRdb to 2018 to 2020). Looking at the study overall: Because public TCR beta signatures pointed to carriage of CMV infection together with the matching HLA type, the HLA type of each donor mattered for the analysis. Study-level results and caveats: Cumulative frequency of public TCR beta family members discriminated carriers of CMV infection plus the relevant HLA type in this cohort and an independent roughly 330-donor cohort. The ex vivo response was dominated by HLA-C-restricted CMV-specific TCR beta clonotypes, which also provided the single most frequent clonotype in two of eight donors.

For sequencing, an Illumina HiSeq 1500 was employed. The public reads were reprocessed in TCRdb via fastp at Q25 and MiXCR, keeping in-frame beta chains. Merged by CDR3 protein, the rows form single entries marked with the most common genes and DNA. Recorded for this sample are tens of thousands of distinct CDR3 sequences; 20% of them occurred a single time. Together, the top ten hold 15% to 20% of the sample. The CDR3 spans 15 residues, from the cysteine through the phenylalanine. Just the 45-base CDR3 DNA is kept, in frame starting at base 1. CDR1 SGHTA and CDR2 FQGNSA were looked up in the germline V gene. Trimming leaves V shorter by 6 bases and J shorter by 3 bases, with the junction holding 6 bases beyond the gene matches. Note on this clonotype: Its antigen is still unknown. No base quality information exists; no much larger clone differs at one position.

This TCR was recovered from a human donor in good health (CMV status not recorded). Some clones in this sample may be carry-over from other donors' samples. Sample: PBMCs, sequenced either directly or after in vitro stimulation (not recorded which). The chain joins TRBV7-2 to TRBJ2-2, and 8 bases in between align with TRBD2. The DNA is TGTGCCAGCAGTTCGGGACTAGGTCACACCGGGGAGCTGTTTTTT. Translated, this gives CASSSGLGHTGELFF.